Listed below are T cell receptor beta chains from one sample, sequenced in a study of T cell responses to AZD1222 COVID-19 vaccine. Assay: immunoSEQ multiplex PCR; the TCRdb copy retains only in-frame clones and omits some. Among about 100,000 clones listed, 80% to 90% were seen once. The sample in question was peripheral blood, obtained on day 0 of AZD1222 vaccination. Every receptor here comes from an adult in good health. The CDR3 runs from the conserved cysteine through the conserved F or W. Fields, in order: J gene, V gene, clone size, D gene, CDR3 protein, CDR3 DNA. A D gene is named only where the DNA matches it firmly. Only part of the rows carry a size: once, few, many, or a class if the clone is expanded.

j_gene: TRBJ2-2; v_gene: TRBV5-6; abundance: .; d_gene: .; CDR3aa: CASSLVGAGELFF; CDR3nt: TGTGCCAGCAGCTTGGTGGGTGCCGGGGAGCTGTTTTTT
j_gene: TRBJ1-1; v_gene: TRBV7-9; abundance: once; d_gene: TRBD1; CDR3aa: CAAGRGQVTEAFF; CDR3nt: TGTGCCGCCGGCAGGGGGCAGGTCACTGAAGCTTTCTTT
j_gene: TRBJ2-6; v_gene: TRBV11-2; abundance: .; d_gene: .; CDR3aa: CASSHRTGANVLTF; CDR3nt: TGTGCCAGCAGCCACAGGACTGGGGCCAACGTCCTGACTTTC
j_gene: TRBJ2-6; v_gene: TRBV7-2; abundance: .; d_gene: .; CDR3aa: CASSLVGRADSGANVLTF; CDR3nt: TGTGCCAGCAGCTTAGTGGGCAGAGCGGATTCCGGGGCCAACGTCCTGACTTTC
j_gene: TRBJ2-5; v_gene: TRBV7-9; abundance: once; d_gene: .; CDR3aa: CASSFPRGQTNKETQYF; CDR3nt: TGTGCCAGCAGCTTCCCCCGCGGGCAGACTAATAAAGAGACCCAGTACTTC
j_gene: TRBJ1-1; v_gene: TRBV2; abundance: .; d_gene: .; CDR3aa: CASTLFDTEAFF; CDR3nt: TGTGCCAGCACCTTATTCGACACTGAAGCTTTCTTT
j_gene: TRBJ1-2; v_gene: TRBV28; abundance: .; d_gene: .; CDR3aa: CASRTDGLTYYGYTF; CDR3nt: TGTGCCAGCAGAACGGACGGGCTCACGTACTATGGCTACACCTTC
j_gene: TRBJ1-1; v_gene: TRBV4-3; abundance: few; d_gene: .; CDR3aa: CASSQGGRYTEAFF; CDR3nt: TGCGCCAGCAGCCAAGGGGGGCGCTACACTGAAGCTTTCTTT
j_gene: TRBJ2-7; v_gene: TRBV7-9; abundance: few; d_gene: TRBD2; CDR3aa: CASSFNGRAYEQYF; CDR3nt: TGTGCCAGCAGCTTCAATGGGAGGGCCTACGAGCAGTACTTC
j_gene: TRBJ1-2; v_gene: TRBV19; abundance: few; d_gene: .; CDR3aa: CASSREGQGGYTF; CDR3nt: TGTGCCAGTAGCCGGGAGGGCCAGGGAGGCTACACCTTC
j_gene: TRBJ1-2; v_gene: TRBV6-5; abundance: .; d_gene: .; CDR3aa: CASSYQDYGYTF; CDR3nt: TGTGCCAGCAGTTACCAAGACTATGGCTACACCTTC
j_gene: TRBJ1-1; v_gene: TRBV7-2; abundance: .; d_gene: .; CDR3aa: CASSSLGGRTEAFF; CDR3nt: TGTGCCAGCAGCTCTCTAGGGGGGAGGACTGAAGCTTTCTTT
j_gene: TRBJ1-4; v_gene: TRBV7-2; abundance: .; d_gene: .; CDR3aa: CASSRSTGKLFF; CDR3nt: TGTGCCAGCAGTCGGTCTACAGGGAAACTGTTTTTT
j_gene: TRBJ1-2; v_gene: TRBV27; abundance: .; d_gene: .; CDR3aa: CASSPQRQVGNYGYTF; CDR3nt: TGTGCCAGCAGTCCCCAGCGACAGGTCGGGAACTATGGCTACACCTTC
j_gene: TRBJ1-6; v_gene: TRBV7-2; abundance: .; d_gene: .; CDR3aa: CASGIGRIYNSPLHF; CDR3nt: TGTGCCAGCGGAATAGGACGGATCTATAATTCACCCCTCCACTTT
j_gene: TRBJ1-5; v_gene: TRBV12-5; abundance: .; d_gene: .; CDR3aa: CASGLGGSQPQHF; CDR3nt: TGTGCTAGTGGTTTGGGGGGGAGTCAGCCCCAGCATTTT
j_gene: TRBJ1-6; v_gene: TRBV6-5; abundance: .; d_gene: .; CDR3aa: CASKAGNSYNSPLHF; CDR3nt: TGTGCCAGCAAGGCAGGGAACTCCTATAATTCACCCCTCCACTTT
j_gene: TRBJ1-5; v_gene: TRBV5-5; abundance: .; d_gene: .; CDR3aa: CASSPLLNSAGNQPQHF; CDR3nt: TGTGCCAGCAGCCCCCTATTAAACTCGGCGGGCAATCAGCCCCAGCATTTT